These 5 T cell receptor beta chains came from one sample sequenced in a study of shared clonotypes between healthy human individuals. Measured with immunoSEQ multiplex PCR; TCRdb has only the in-frame clones, and not every one. The repertoire includes roughly 2.4 million clones, nearly 97% of them detected once, and roughly 0.13% sits in the top ten. Sequenced material: naive CD4+ T cells sorted from blood. Sample subset: CD45RA+ positively selected. These receptors all come from a man between 18 and 35 years old in good health.

The V gene is TRBV7-2, the J gene TRBJ2-7, with D possibly TRBD2 on 7 matching bases. CDR1 is SGHTA, CDR2 FQGNSA, per germline. V lost 4 bases to trimming and J lost 2 bases, with 15 bases between them. The CDR3 has 15 residues. The CDR3 sequence is CASSSTLGGAYEQYF. CDR3 in DNA: TGTGCCAGCAGCTCCACCCTAGGGGGGGCCTACGAGCAGTACTTC.

The chain couples TRBV7-2 to TRBJ1-5; possible D gene TRBD1, 6 bases. The length of the CDR3 is 13 residues. Trimming left V 5 bases short and J 6 bases short, with 11 bases between. CDR1 is SGHTA, CDR2 FQGNSA, per germline. Here the CDR3 reads CASSTGKGQPQHF. The CDR3 nucleotides are TGTGCCAGCAGCACAGGGAAGGGTCAGCCCCAGCATTTT.

The V call is TRBV6-1, the J call TRBJ1-5; possible D gene TRBD1, 5 bases. This CDR3 comprises 15 residues. The germline gives CDR1 MNHNS, CDR2 SASEGT. With 1 base removed from V and 7 bases from J, the gap between germline ends came to 14 bases. The CDR3 coding sequence is TGTGCCAGCAGTGAAGAACGGTGGGGGGAGCAGCCCCAGCATTTT. Amino acids: CASSEERWGEQPQHF.

This clone appeared once. Other nucleotide sequences from this sample produce the same CDR3. This chain uses TRBV6-1 with TRBJ2-7; the D gene is possibly TRBD1 (6 bases). Trimming shortened V by 6 bases and J by 2 bases, and 8 bases separated the two germline ends. Germline V gives CDR1 MNHNS, CDR2 SASEGT. CDR3 length equals 12 residues. The CDR3: CASSRGTYEQYF. The CDR3 region has the DNA TGTGCCAGCAGCAGGGGAACCTACGAGCAGTACTTC.

This chain uses TRBV7-9 with TRBJ1-4; TRBD1 matches at 7 bases. V trimming: 5 bases; J trimming: 0 bases; junction bases outside the gene matches: 3. This CDR3 is 15 amino acids long. The germline gives CDR1 SEHNR, CDR2 FQNEAQ (reference sequence). The CDR3 region is CASSPGQATNEKLFF. As DNA, the CDR3 is TGTGCCAGCAGCCCAGGACAGGCAACTAATGAAAAACTGTTTTTT. Complete variable domain (other parts from reference TRBV7-9 and TRBJ1-4): DTGVSQNPRHKITKRGQNVTFRCDPISEHNRLYWYRQTLGQGPEFLTYFQNEAQLEKSRLLSDRFSAERPKGSFSTLEIQRTEQGDSAMYLCASSPGQATNEKLFFGSGTQLSVL.